This passage covers 19 T cell receptor beta chains from one sample sequenced in a study of T cells in tuberculosis listed by TCRdb under 2018. Library preparation used the immunoSEQ multiplex PCR assay. The table comes from immuneACCESS by way of TCRdb, which keeps in-frame sequences with V and J called. Part of the clones is missing from these tables; in studies checked, under half for an unresolved V gene and the rest for unknown reasons. This sample lists 35,000 to 40,000 clones; around 93% were detected once. The ten largest make up roughly 12% of the sample. The sequenced material came from PBMCs. The source of these receptors is a donor aged 10-29 years with latent tuberculosis or without tuberculosis infection. Some clones in this sample may be carry-over from other donors' samples.

This chain connects TRBV6-5 to TRBJ1-2, with TRBD1 matching 9 bases. J lost 8 bases, V lost 5 bases, and 9 bases had no gene match. The CDR3 is 14 residues long. Per the germline V gene, CDR1 is MNHEY and CDR2 is SVGAGI. The CDR3 DNA follows: TGTGCCAGCAGTCACCCTTGGACAGGGGACGGCTACACCTTC. Residues: CASSHPWTGDGYTF.

The CDR3 DNA reads as TGCGCCAGCAGCCCACGCGGGGACAGGGAAGACAATGAGCAGTTCTTC. Protein product: CASSPRGDREDNEQFF. The chain carries TRBV5-1 and TRBJ2-1, with TRBD1 matching over 9 bases. V trimming: 4 bases; J trimming: 5 bases; junction bases outside the gene matches: 10. CDR1 is SGHRS, CDR2 YFSETQ, per germline. CDR3 length equals 16 residues.

The chain recombines TRBV14 with TRBJ2-3; the D gene is possibly TRBD1 (6 bases). Per the germline V gene, CDR1 is SGHDN and CDR2 is FVKESK. This CDR3 comprises 14 residues. Trimming took off 4 bases at V and 2 bases at J, with 10 bases between the two ends. The CDR3 here is CASSLGQFTDTQYF. The CDR3, as DNA: TGTGCCAGCAGCCTCGGACAGTTCACAGATACGCAGTATTTT.

The gene calls are TRBV11-2 and TRBJ2-2; no firm D call. Looked up from germline, CDR1 is SGHAT and CDR2 is FQNNGV. The CDR3 spans 12 residues. V was pared by 5 bases and J by 6 bases, with 7 bases between. CDR3 bases: TGTGCCAGCAGCGAGCTCGCCGGGGAGCTGTTTTTT. This gives the protein CASSELAGELFF.

This clone is a singleton in its sample. The chain employs TRBV27 and TRBJ2-2; 8 bases align to TRBD1. The CDR3 runs to 14 residues. CDR1 and CDR2 (germline): MNHEY, SMNVEV (reference sequence). Trimming at V came to 3 bases and at J to 4 bases, leaving 1 base not matched to a gene. CDR3 sequence reads: CASSFQGATGELFF. CDR3 DNA sequence: TGTGCCAGCAGTTTCCAGGGGGCCACCGGGGAGCTGTTTTTT.

The chain carries TRBV9 and TRBJ1-6; D remains unclear. The CDR3 has 15 residues. Trimming pared 0 bases from V and 7 bases from J, leaving 11 bases between. Germline CDR1 and CDR2: SGDLS and YYNGEE. The CDR3 sequence is CASSVDVSANSPLHF. CDR3 coding DNA: TGTGCCAGCAGCGTAGACGTCAGTGCCAATTCACCCCTCCACTTT.

The chain recombines TRBV7-2 with TRBJ2-7, with TRBD2 identical over 10 bases. J was trimmed by 5 bases and V by 1 base; bases with no gene match: 8. CDR1 is SGHTA, CDR2 FQGNSA, per germline. The CDR3 consists of 16 residues. CDR3 amino acids: CASSLETGLAGDEQYF. DNA of the CDR3: TGTGCCAGCAGCTTAGAGACTGGGCTAGCGGGGGACGAGCAGTACTTC.

The chain links TRBV19 to TRBJ2-3; 10 nucleotides line up with TRBD2. The CDR3 loop spans 17 amino acids. The trim removed 3 bases at V and 5 bases at J, leaving 11 bases unmatched. CDR1 and CDR2 (germline): LNHDA, SQIVND (reference sequence). The chain's CDR3 is CASSISASGGRVDTQYF. Written as DNA, the CDR3 is TGTGCCAGTAGTATCTCGGCTAGCGGGGGCCGGGTAGATACGCAGTATTTT. Filled out from reference TRBV19 and TRBJ2-3, the complete variable domain reads DGGITQSPKYLFRKEGQNVTLSCEQNLNHDAMYWYRQDPGQGLRLIYYSQIVNDFQKGDIAEGYSVSREKKESFPLTVTSAQKNPTAFYLCASSISASGGRVDTQYFGPGTRLTVL.

This sequence joins TRBV7-9 and TRBJ1-1; a possible D gene is TRBD1 (5 bases). The CDR3 totals 14 residues. CDR1 SEHNR and CDR2 FQNEAQ come from the germline V gene (reference sequence). The V end was cut by 3 bases, the J end by 0 bases, with 8 bases between. CDR3 in amino acids: CASSFPGLNTEAFF. The CDR3 region has the DNA TGTGCCAGCAGCTTTCCAGGGTTGAACACTGAAGCTTTCTTT.

In DNA form, the CDR3 reads TGTGCCAGCAGTGAAGTCCCAGGAGGAAATCAGCCCCAGCATTTT. As protein: CASSEVPGGNQPQHF. The chain couples TRBV6-1 to TRBJ1-5; D is undetermined. Germline V gene sequence: CDR1 MNHNS, CDR2 SASEGT. The V and J ends lost 1 base and 4 bases respectively, with 11 bases between them. CDR3 length equals 15 residues.

This sequence joins TRBV2 and TRBJ2-3; possible D gene TRBD2, 5 bases. This CDR3 has 14 residues. V lost 5 bases and J 4 bases, leaving 13 bases between the germline ends. CDR1 and CDR2 (germline): SNHLY, FYNNEI. The CDR3 reads CASSQTTAADTQYF. CDR3 sequence (DNA): TGTGCCAGCAGTCAGACTACAGCAGCAGATACGCAGTATTTT.

The chain uses TRBV7-2 and TRBJ1-1; D gene uncertain. Germline V gives CDR1 SGHTA, CDR2 FQGNSA. The length of the CDR3 is 13 residues. Between the trimmed V and J ends, which lost 2 bases and 1 base, there was a span of 5 bases. CDR3 sequence (DNA): TGTGCCAGCAGCTTAAGACAGAACACTGAAGCTTTCTTT. This gives the protein CASSLRQNTEAFF.

The chain uses TRBV19 and TRBJ1-6, with D tentatively TRBD1 (5 bases). The germline V gene has CDR1 LNHDA and CDR2 SQIVND (reference sequence). The CDR3 runs to 12 residues. V gave up 0 bases and J gave up 13 bases, with 7 bases separating them. The CDR3 sequence is CASSIDRAPLHF. DNA of the CDR3: TGTGCCAGTAGTATAGACAGGGCGCCCCTCCACTTT.

J is TRBJ2-3 and V is TRBV7-3, with D unclear. Trimming left V 4 bases short and J 1 base short, with 9 bases between. The length of the CDR3 is 14 residues. CDR1 SGHTA and CDR2 FQGTGA come from the germline V gene. CDR3 nucleotide sequence: TGTGCCAGCAGCTCCGGCGGAGGCACAGATACGCAGTATTTT. This codes for CASSSGGGTDTQYF.

The gene calls are TRBV12-5 and TRBJ1-5, with no clear D. This CDR3 has 12 amino acids. The V and J ends lost 3 bases and 4 bases respectively, with 4 bases between them. CDR1 LGHNT and CDR2 FRNRAP come from the germline V gene. Here the CDR3 DNA reads TGTGCTAGTGGTTTCCAGAATCAGCCCCAGCATTTT. Encoded protein: CASGFQNQPQHF. Together with reference TRBV12-5 and TRBJ1-5, the CDR3 gives the full variable domain: DARVTQTPRHKVTEMGQEVTMRCQPILGHNTVFWYRQTMMQGLELLAYFRNRAPLDDSGMPKDRFSAEMPDATLATLKIQPSEPRDSAVYFCASGFQNQPQHFGDGTRLSIL.

This clone was observed once. The chain has TRBV7-2 and TRBJ2-7; tentative D call: TRBD2 (6 bases). Germline V CDR1 and CDR2: SGHTA, FQGNSA. The CDR3 sequence is 14 residues long. Trimming left V 7 bases short and J 6 bases short, with 19 bases between. CDR3 coding DNA: TGTGCCAGCATGGAGGGAACCTGGGGTCTCGAGCAGTACTTC. Protein sequence: CASMEGTWGLEQYF. Full variable domain (remainder filled in from reference TRBV7-2 and TRBJ2-7): GAGVSQSPSNKVTEKGKDVELRCDPISGHTALYWYRQSLGQGLEFLIYFQGNSAPDKSGLPSDRFSAERTGGSVSTLTIQRTQQEDSAVYLCASMEGTWGLEQYFGPGTRLTVT.

The chain combines TRBV6-7 with TRBJ2-4; 8 bases align to TRBD1. TRBV6-7 is an ORF, and what it does is uncertain. The CDR3 is 18 residues long. The V segment lost 2 bases and the J segment 4 bases; nucleotides outside the gene matches: 13. DNA of the CDR3: TGTGCCAGCAGTTACCTAAGGTCGGCAGGGGGCTTAAAAAACATTCAGTACTTC. This encodes CASSYLRSAGGLKNIQYF.

The chain combines TRBV21-1 with TRBJ2-3; the D segment call TRBD1 is taken from the table without a DNA check. TRBV21-1 is shown as a pseudogene. The CDR3 extends over 17 amino acids. Written as DNA, the CDR3 is TGTGCCAGCAGCAAACCGAGGGACAGCCCAGGGTGGGATACGCAGTATTTT. This sequence encodes CASSKPRDSPGWDTQYF.

The chain is built from TRBV21-1 and TRBJ1-5; the D call TRBD1 from the table was never checked on the DNA. TRBV21-1 is given as a pseudogene. There are 14 residues in the CDR3. The chain's CDR3 is CASSTGQGGQPQHF. The CDR3 region has the DNA TGTGCCAGCAGCACGGGACAGGGCGGGCAGCCCCAGCATTTT.